A selection of T cell receptor beta chains follows, all from one sample in a study of OX40 agonist ivuxolimab in advanced cancers. Sequencing used immunoSEQ multiplex PCR; TCRdb keeps in-frame clones, though not all of them. The table shows 80,000 or so clones, with over 75% occurring only once. This sample comprised CD4+ or CD8+ T cells sorted from blood, obtained in a trial of the OX40 agonist ivuxolimab. The receptors originated from an adult with an advanced solid tumor such as melanoma, head and neck, liver or kidney cancer. CDR3s include the opening cysteine and the closing phenylalanine or tryptophan. Fields, in order: D gene, V gene, J gene, CDR3 protein, CDR3 DNA. The D gene is left open where the match is weak.

D gene: -
V gene: TRBV28
J gene: TRBJ1-4
CDR3 protein: CASSSDREKLFF
CDR3 DNA: TGTGCCAGCAGCAGTGATAGAGAAAAACTGTTTTTT

D gene: -
V gene: TRBV9
J gene: TRBJ1-2
CDR3 protein: CASSAAGLVYGYTF
CDR3 DNA: TGTGCCAGCAGCGCCGCGGGGTTGGTCTATGGCTACACCTTC

D gene: TRBD1
V gene: TRBV2
J gene: TRBJ1-1
CDR3 protein: CASGRRTGGKVTEAFF
CDR3 DNA: TGTGCCAGCGGACGTAGGACAGGGGGGAAGGTCACTGAAGCTTTCTTT

D gene: -
V gene: TRBV7-2
J gene: TRBJ2-2
CDR3 protein: CASSRQVFTGELFF
CDR3 DNA: TGTGCCAGCAGCCGGCAAGTATTCACCGGGGAGCTGTTTTTT

D gene: TRBD1
V gene: TRBV5-1
J gene: TRBJ1-4
CDR3 protein: CASSEQGGSEKLFF
CDR3 DNA: TGCGCCAGCAGCGAACAGGGGGGCAGTGAAAAACTGTTTTTT

D gene: TRBD1
V gene: TRBV11-2
J gene: TRBJ1-4
CDR3 protein: CASSPNRGQNEKLFF
CDR3 DNA: TGTGCCAGCAGCCCAAACAGGGGCCAAAACGAAAAACTGTTTTTT

D gene: -
V gene: TRBV19
J gene: TRBJ1-1
CDR3 protein: CASSINSPNTEAFF
CDR3 DNA: TGTGCCAGTAGTATAAACAGCCCGAACACTGAAGCTTTCTTT

D gene: -
V gene: TRBV7-9
J gene: TRBJ2-2
CDR3 protein: CASRSYKGKNTGELFF
CDR3 DNA: TGTGCCAGCAGGTCCTACAAGGGAAAGAACACCGGGGAGCTGTTTTTT

D gene: TRBD1
V gene: TRBV30
J gene: TRBJ2-1
CDR3 protein: CAWSSGTGHNEQFF
CDR3 DNA: TGTGCCTGGAGCTCCGGGACAGGGCACAATGAGCAGTTCTTC

D gene: -
V gene: TRBV28
J gene: TRBJ1-3
CDR3 protein: CACDRGNTIYF
CDR3 DNA: TGTGCCTGCGACAGGGGAAACACCATATATTTT

D gene: -
V gene: TRBV2
J gene: TRBJ2-3
CDR3 protein: CATTRRDTQYF
CDR3 DNA: TGTGCCACCACAAGGAGAGATACGCAGTATTTT

D gene: -
V gene: TRBV7-6
J gene: TRBJ2-4
CDR3 protein: CASSSAPDLGAKNIQYF
CDR3 DNA: TGTGCCAGCAGCTCAGCCCCTGATCTCGGAGCCAAAAACATTCAGTACTTC

D gene: -
V gene: TRBV2
J gene: TRBJ1-1
CDR3 protein: CASSARQGNTEAFF
CDR3 DNA: TGTGCCAGCAGTGCCCGGCAGGGTAACACTGAAGCTTTCTTT

D gene: -
V gene: TRBV10-1
J gene: TRBJ1-1
CDR3 protein: CASSEYRTVRTEAFF
CDR3 DNA: TGCGCCAGCAGTGAGTATAGGACGGTACGGACTGAAGCTTTCTTT

D gene: -
V gene: TRBV30
J gene: TRBJ1-2
CDR3 protein: CASMRDDRGYTF
CDR3 DNA: TGTGCCTCTATGAGGGACGACAGGGGCTACACCTTC

D gene: -
V gene: TRBV27
J gene: TRBJ2-7
CDR3 protein: CASSRTGSSYEQYF
CDR3 DNA: TGTGCCAGCAGTCGAACCGGGTCTTCCTACGAGCAGTACTTC

D gene: -
V gene: TRBV28
J gene: TRBJ2-7
CDR3 protein: CASSLFRTHYEQYF
CDR3 DNA: TGTGCCAGCAGTTTATTTCGGACTCACTACGAGCAGTACTTC

D gene: -
V gene: TRBV10-3
J gene: TRBJ2-5
CDR3 protein: CASAGEETQYF
CDR3 DNA: TGTGCCTCGGCCGGGGAGGAGACCCAGTACTTC